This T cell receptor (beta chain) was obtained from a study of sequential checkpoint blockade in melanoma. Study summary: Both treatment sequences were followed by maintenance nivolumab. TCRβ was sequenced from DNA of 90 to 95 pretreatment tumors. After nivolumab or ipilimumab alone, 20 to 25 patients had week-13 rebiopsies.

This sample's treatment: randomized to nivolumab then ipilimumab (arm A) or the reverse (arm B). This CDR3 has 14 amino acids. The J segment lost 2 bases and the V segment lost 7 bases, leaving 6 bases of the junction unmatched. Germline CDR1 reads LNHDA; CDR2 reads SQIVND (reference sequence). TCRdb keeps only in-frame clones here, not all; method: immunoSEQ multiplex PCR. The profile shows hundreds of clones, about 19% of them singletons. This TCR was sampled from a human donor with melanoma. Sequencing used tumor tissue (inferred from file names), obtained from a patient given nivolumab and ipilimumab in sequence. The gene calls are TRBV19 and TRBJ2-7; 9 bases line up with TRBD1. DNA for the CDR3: TGTGCCAGTAAACCGGGACAGGGACCCTACGAGCAGTACTTC. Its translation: CASKPGQGPYEQYF.